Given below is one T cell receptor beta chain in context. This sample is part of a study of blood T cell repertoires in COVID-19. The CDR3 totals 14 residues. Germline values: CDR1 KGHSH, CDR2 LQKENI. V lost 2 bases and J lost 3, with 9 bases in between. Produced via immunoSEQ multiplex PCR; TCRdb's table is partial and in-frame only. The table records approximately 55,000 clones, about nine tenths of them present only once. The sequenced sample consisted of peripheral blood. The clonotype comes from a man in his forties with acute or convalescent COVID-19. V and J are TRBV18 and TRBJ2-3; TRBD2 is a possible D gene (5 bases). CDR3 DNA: TGTGCCAGCTCACCAACTAGTACGACAGATACGCAGTATTTT. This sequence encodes CASSPTSTTDTQYF.